This T cell receptor beta chain was found in a study of blood T cell repertoires in COVID-19. As for the study in general: The analysed material was cDNA or gDNA that came from T cells, B-cell-depleted T cells, or PBMCs.

Enrolled through a virtual design, the participants were between 18 and 89 years of age and came from about two dozen US areas. Clinical history reported by participants formed the basis on which cohorts were assigned. Sequenced by immunoSEQ multiplex PCR; TCRdb stores in-frame clones only, minus some. The table lists some 190,000 clones, about 77% of them singletons. Trimming cost V 3 bases and J 5 bases, with 18 bases left between them. The CDR3 has 16 amino acids. The germline CDR1 and CDR2 sequences are MNHNS and SASEGT. The genes are TRBV6-1 and TRBJ2-3; a possible D gene is TRBD1 (6 bases). The source of this sequence is a woman aged 45-60 years with acute COVID-19. The sequenced sample was PBMCs or T cells enriched from blood (not recorded which). The CDR3 spells CASSESWDTGVDTQYF. CDR3 sequence (DNA): TGTGCCAGCAGTGAGTCGTGGGACACTGGGGTAGATACGCAGTATTTT.